What follows are 16 T cell receptor beta chains derived from one specimen sequenced in a study of T cells in Graves' hyperthyroidism and ophthalmopathy. The CDR3 regions of TCR beta were amplified from RNA transcripts. First-round RT-PCR targeting the TCR CDR3 was performed with the HTBI primer set. TCRdb reprocessed the multiplex PCR reads via MiXCR and lists one record per CDR3 protein. The sample carries 400,000 to 500,000 distinct CDR3 sequences, about an eighth recorded once. Sequenced input: blood. These receptors originate from a woman younger than 35 with Graves' hyperthyroidism.

Many counts were recorded for this clonotype. The chain joins TRBV7-3 to TRBJ2-1; TRBD2 might be the D (6 bases). V shed 5 bases and J shed 6 bases, with 11 bases lying between them. The CDR3 is made up of 13 amino acids. Germline CDR1 reads SGHTA; CDR2 reads FQGTGA. As DNA, the CDR3 is TGTGCCAGCAGCCCAGCGGGCCCCAATGAGCAGTTCTTC. Amino acids: CASSPAGPNEQFF.

This chain uses TRBV19 with TRBJ1-1; 11 bases line up with TRBD1. This CDR3 is 16 amino acids long. CDR1 and CDR2 (germline): LNHDA, SQIVND (reference sequence). The junction had 11 bases not matched to a gene; V was cut back by 7 bases and J by 4 bases. The CDR3 nucleotides read TGTGCCAGTACCCCGGGACAGGGGGTCAGACGCACTGAAGCTTTCTTT. This sequence encodes CASTPGQGVRRTEAFF.

A few counts support this clonotype. This chain uses TRBV10-3 with TRBJ1-2; TRBD1 aligns across 11 bases. V lost 5 bases to trimming and J lost 3 bases; unmatched junction nucleotides: 2. The CDR3 is made up of 14 amino acids. Per germline, CDR1 ENHRY and CDR2 SYGVKD. The CDR3 spells CAISRDRGDYGYTF. The CDR3 DNA is TGTGCCATCAGTAGGGACAGGGGGGACTATGGCTACACCTTC.

Ten or more counts support this clonotype. The chain combines TRBV7-9 with TRBJ2-5, with 7 bases lining up with TRBD1. Germline-derived CDR1 and CDR2 are SEHNR and FQNEAQ (reference sequence). The CDR3 spans 14 residues. Losses at the gene ends were 2 bases for V and 6 bases for J; bases not matched to a gene: 6. The CDR3 loop is CASSLSLDRQTQYF. The CDR3 bases are TGTGCCAGCAGCTTATCATTGGACAGGCAGACCCAGTACTTC.

This clonotype was detected a few times. The CDR3 sequence: CASSRAALANGELFF. The CDR3 DNA sequence: TGCGCCAGCAGCCGAGCGGCGCTAGCTAACGGGGAGCTGTTTTTT. This chain uses TRBV4-1 with TRBJ2-2; D is possibly TRBD2 (5 bases). This CDR3 region has 15 residues. Trimming removed 4 bases at V and 7 bases at J, with 16 bases between. Germline V gene sequence: CDR1 MGHRA, CDR2 YSYEKL.

The chain uses TRBV30 and TRBJ2-3, with a weak D call TRBD2 (6 bases). The germline V gene has CDR1 GTSNPN and CDR2 SVGIG (reference sequence). The length of the CDR3 is 16 residues. The V end lost 3 bases, the J end lost 0 bases, and 16 bases lay between the germline ends. The CDR3 nucleotides read TGTGCCTGGAGGGCGGGACTTCGAACTAGCACAGATACGCAGTATTTT. Amino acids: CAWRAGLRTSTDTQYF.

This clonotype was seen a handful of times. The J gene is TRBJ1-2, the V gene TRBV20-1, with a possible D match to TRBD1 (5 bases). Germline lookup yields CDR1 DFQATT and CDR2 SNEGSKA (reference sequence). There are 11 residues in the CDR3. The CDR3 DNA follows: TGCAGAGGACCGCCGGGGGGTGGCTACACCTTC. This gives the protein CRGPPGGGYTF.

This clonotype occurred many times. In DNA form, the CDR3 reads TGTGCCAGCAGTTTGCCCCTACAGACAGGGAACACTGAAGCTTTCTTT. Translation gives CASSLPLQTGNTEAFF. The chain links TRBV28 to TRBJ1-1; possible D gene TRBD1, 6 bases. The germline V and J ends were trimmed by 3 bases and 1 base, with 15 bases remaining between them. The V gene's germline CDR1 is MDHEN and CDR2 SYDVKM. This CDR3 is built from 16 residues.

The chain uses TRBV19 and TRBJ1-1; 7 positions agree with TRBD1. CDR3 length: 14 amino acids. The V and J ends lost 3 bases and 7 bases, in that order; junction bases with no gene match: 8. Germline CDR1 LNHDA, CDR2 SQIVND (reference sequence). CDR3 amino acids: CASSMDLGTDEAFF. CDR3 bases: TGTGCCAGTAGTATGGACCTCGGGACAGATGAAGCTTTCTTT.

This clonotype appeared a few times. The chain recombines TRBV7-9 with TRBJ2-3, with 7 bases matching TRBD1. Germline V CDR1 and CDR2: SEHNR, FQNEAQ (reference sequence). The V segment lost 5 bases and the J segment 5 bases; nucleotides outside the gene matches: 16. The CDR3 is 17 residues long. CDR3: CASSRSGDRANRDTQYF. The CDR3 DNA reads as TGTGCCAGCAGCCGTTCAGGCGACAGGGCTAATAGAGATACGCAGTATTTT.

This clonotype was detected many times. The rearrangement uses TRBV7-3 and TRBJ2-1; the match to TRBD2 covers 8 bases. Looked up from germline, CDR1 is SGHTA and CDR2 is FQGTGA. The CDR3 runs 16 residues. Trimming took 1 base from V and 4 from J; bases not matched to a gene: 6. The CDR3 spells CASSLNAGGGYNEQFF. In DNA form, the CDR3 reads TGTGCCAGCAGCTTAAACGCGGGAGGAGGGTACAATGAGCAGTTCTTC.

The chain links TRBV10-1 to TRBJ2-1; the match to TRBD2 covers 8 bases. Trimming at V came to 6 bases and at J to 4 bases, leaving 14 bases not matched to a gene. Germline CDR1 is WNHNN and CDR2 is SYGVQD (reference sequence). The CDR3 is 17 amino acids. The CDR3 nucleotides are TGCGCCAGCAGCGGCCTTATAGCGGGACTTTTATACAATGAGCAGTTCTTC. Amino acids: CASSGLIAGLLYNEQFF.

This clonotype was counted between two and nine times. The rearrangement uses TRBV28 and TRBJ1-1; D is possibly TRBD1 (5 bases). The CDR3 contains 12 residues. Germline CDR1 and CDR2: MDHEN and SYDVKM. V lost 2 bases, J lost 11 bases, and 12 bases lay in between. CDR3 bases: TGTGCCAGCAGTTTACCGAGGGGTAGGGCTTTCTTT. This encodes CASSLPRGRAFF.

The genes are TRBV19 and TRBJ2-7, with TRBD2 matching over 10 bases. Per the germline V gene, CDR1 is LNHDA and CDR2 is SQIVND (reference sequence). J was trimmed by 6 bases and V by 5 bases; bases with no gene match: 4. The CDR3 contains 13 residues. The CDR3 loop is CASSFGTSAEQYF. The CDR3 bases are TGTGCCAGTAGTTTTGGGACTAGCGCCGAGCAGTACTTC.

This clonotype was picked up a small number of times. The chain uses TRBV20-1 and TRBJ2-1, with TRBD2 matching over 12 bases. The CDR3 consists of 16 residues. The V gene's germline CDR1 is DFQATT and CDR2 SNEGSKA (reference sequence). Trimming removed 1 base from V and 5 bases from J; junction bases left unmatched: 6. CDR3 sequence (DNA): TGCAGTGCTAGAGTTCGCCGACTAGCGGGGGACAATGAGCAGTTCTTC. It specifies CSARVRRLAGDNEQFF.

This clonotype was found many times. This sequence joins TRBV5-1 and TRBJ2-7; no clear D. Germline V gene data show CDR1 as SGHRS and CDR2 as YFSETQ. This CDR3 contains 14 residues. V dropped 0 bases and J dropped 0 bases, with 7 bases sitting between them. The CDR3 sequence: CASSLGIASYEQYF. In nucleotides, the CDR3 is TGCGCCAGCAGCTTGGGGATCGCCTCCTACGAGCAGTACTTC.